The clone carrying this T cell receptor beta chain was found many times. Antigen specificity is unknown. One entry per CDR3 protein, called by TCRdb with MiXCR from the reads. The top ten clones hold approximately 10% of a sample with 480,000 or so distinct CDR3 sequences, 10% to 12% of them seen once. V trimming: 6 bases; J trimming: 1 base; junction bases outside the gene matches: 10. CDR3 size: 18 residues. The sample originates from a study of T cell repertoires in cytomegalovirus infection. About the research overall: Public TCR beta signatures marked donors with CMV infection and the matching HLA.

Study-wide results and limits: The cumulative frequency of public TCR beta families distinguished individuals who carried CMV together with the relevant HLA. CMV-specific TCR beta clonotypes restricted by HLA-C were the ones dominating the ex vivo response.

This chain links TRBV12-3 or TRBV12-4 with TRBJ2-2; 11 bases line up with TRBD2. The receptor was isolated from a human donor in good health (CMV status not recorded). Some clones in this sample may be carry-over from other donors' samples. The sample consisted of PBMCs. CDR3 DNA sequence: TGTGCCAGCAGCCGGAACCAGGGACTAGCGGTGAACACCGGGGAGCTGTTTTTT. It specifies CASSRNQGLAVNTGELFF.